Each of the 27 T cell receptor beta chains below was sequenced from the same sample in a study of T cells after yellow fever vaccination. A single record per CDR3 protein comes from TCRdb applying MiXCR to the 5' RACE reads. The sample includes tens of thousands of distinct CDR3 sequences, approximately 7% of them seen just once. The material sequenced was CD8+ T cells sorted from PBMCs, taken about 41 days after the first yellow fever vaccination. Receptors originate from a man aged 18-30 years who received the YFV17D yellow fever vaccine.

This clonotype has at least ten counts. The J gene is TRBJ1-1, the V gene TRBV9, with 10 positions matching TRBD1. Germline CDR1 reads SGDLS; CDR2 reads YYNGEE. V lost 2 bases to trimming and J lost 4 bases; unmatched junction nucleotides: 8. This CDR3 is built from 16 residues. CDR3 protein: CASSVGTGDLGTEAFF. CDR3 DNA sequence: TGTGCCAGCAGCGTCGGGACAGGGGATCTCGGCACTGAAGCTTTCTTT.

The CDR3 DNA reads TGTGCCAGCAGCTCCCGGGTCCCCGGGGGCGAGCAGTACTTC. It codes for CASSSRVPGGEQYF. The chain recombines TRBV7-6 with TRBJ2-7; possible D gene TRBD2, 6 bases. V was trimmed by 4 bases and J by 6 bases, leaving 16 bases between them. The CDR3 spans 14 residues. The V gene's germline CDR1 is SGHVS and CDR2 FNYEAQ.

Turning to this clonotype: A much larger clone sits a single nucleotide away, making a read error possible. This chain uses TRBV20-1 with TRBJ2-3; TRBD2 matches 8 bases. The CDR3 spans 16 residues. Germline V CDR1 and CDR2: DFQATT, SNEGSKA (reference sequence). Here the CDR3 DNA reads TGCTGTGCATCCTCCTCCGGGGGGGCCGGGGTAGATACGCAGTATTTT. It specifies CCASSSGGAGVDTQYF.

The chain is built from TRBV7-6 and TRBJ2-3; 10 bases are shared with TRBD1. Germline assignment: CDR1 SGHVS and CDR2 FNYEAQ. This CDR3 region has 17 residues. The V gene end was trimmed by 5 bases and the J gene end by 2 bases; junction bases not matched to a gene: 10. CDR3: CASSTDRGRVDTDTQYF. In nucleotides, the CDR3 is TGTGCCAGCAGCACAGACAGGGGGCGAGTCGACACAGATACGCAGTATTTT.

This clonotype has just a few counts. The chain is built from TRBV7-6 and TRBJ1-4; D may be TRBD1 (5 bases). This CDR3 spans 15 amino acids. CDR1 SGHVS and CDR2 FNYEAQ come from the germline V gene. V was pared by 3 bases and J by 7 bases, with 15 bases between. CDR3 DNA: TGTGCCAGCAGCTTCGGGGGAGAAGGCGTTGAAAAACTGTTTTTT. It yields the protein CASSFGGEGVEKLFF.

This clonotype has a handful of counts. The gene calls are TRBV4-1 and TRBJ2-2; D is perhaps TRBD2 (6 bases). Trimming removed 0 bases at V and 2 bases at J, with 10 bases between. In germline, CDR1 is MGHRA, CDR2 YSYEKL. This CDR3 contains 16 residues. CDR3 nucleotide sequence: TGCGCCAGCAGCCAAGAGGGGGGTCGAAACACCGGGGAGCTGTTTTTT. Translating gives CASSQEGGRNTGELFF.

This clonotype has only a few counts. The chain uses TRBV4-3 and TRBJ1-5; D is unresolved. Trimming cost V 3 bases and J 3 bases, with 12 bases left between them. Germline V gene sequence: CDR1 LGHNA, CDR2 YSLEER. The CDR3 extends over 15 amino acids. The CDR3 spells CASSQSWGSNQPQHF. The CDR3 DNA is TGCGCCAGCAGCCAGTCTTGGGGTTCCAATCAGCCCCAGCATTTT.

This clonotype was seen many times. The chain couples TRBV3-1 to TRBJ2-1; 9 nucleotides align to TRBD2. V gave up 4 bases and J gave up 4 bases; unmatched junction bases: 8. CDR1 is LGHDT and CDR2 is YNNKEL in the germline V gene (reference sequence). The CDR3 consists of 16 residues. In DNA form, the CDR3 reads TGTGCCAGCAGCCCTCCTAGCGGGGCCCATTACAATGAGCAGTTCTTC. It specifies CASSPPSGAHYNEQFF.

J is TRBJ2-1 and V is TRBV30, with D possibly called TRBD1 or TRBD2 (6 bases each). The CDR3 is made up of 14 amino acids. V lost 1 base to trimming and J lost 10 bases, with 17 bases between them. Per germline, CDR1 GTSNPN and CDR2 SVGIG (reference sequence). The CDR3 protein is CAWSATLLGGEQFF. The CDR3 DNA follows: TGTGCCTGGAGTGCCACCTTGTTAGGGGGGGAGCAGTTCTTC.

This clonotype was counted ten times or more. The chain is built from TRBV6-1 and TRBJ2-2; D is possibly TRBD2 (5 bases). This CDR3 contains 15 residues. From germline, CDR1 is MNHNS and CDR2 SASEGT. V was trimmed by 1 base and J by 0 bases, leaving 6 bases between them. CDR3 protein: CASSEELANTGELFF. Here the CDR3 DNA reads TGTGCCAGCAGTGAAGAACTAGCGAACACCGGGGAGCTGTTTTTT.

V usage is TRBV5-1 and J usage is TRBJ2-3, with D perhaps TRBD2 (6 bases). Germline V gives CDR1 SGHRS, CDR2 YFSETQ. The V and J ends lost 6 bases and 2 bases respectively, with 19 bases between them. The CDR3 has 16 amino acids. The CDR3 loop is CASTPWRGPHTDTQYF. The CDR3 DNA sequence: TGCGCCAGCACCCCGTGGCGGGGACCTCACACAGATACGCAGTATTTT.

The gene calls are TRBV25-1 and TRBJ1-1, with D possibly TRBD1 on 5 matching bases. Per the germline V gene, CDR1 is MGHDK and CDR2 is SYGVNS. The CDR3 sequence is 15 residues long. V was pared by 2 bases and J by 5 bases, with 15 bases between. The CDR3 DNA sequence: TGTGCCAGCAGTGAAGTCGGGGGATCGAGGACTGAAGCTTTCTTT. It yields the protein CASSEVGGSRTEAFF.

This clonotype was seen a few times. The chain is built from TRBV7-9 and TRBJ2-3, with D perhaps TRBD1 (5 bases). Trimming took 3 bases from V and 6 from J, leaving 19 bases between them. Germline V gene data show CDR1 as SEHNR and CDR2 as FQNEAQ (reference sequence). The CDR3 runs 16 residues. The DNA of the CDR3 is TGTGCCAGCAGCTTCACTTCCAGGGCGTTCTCCGATACGCAGTATTTT. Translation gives CASSFTSRAFSDTQYF.

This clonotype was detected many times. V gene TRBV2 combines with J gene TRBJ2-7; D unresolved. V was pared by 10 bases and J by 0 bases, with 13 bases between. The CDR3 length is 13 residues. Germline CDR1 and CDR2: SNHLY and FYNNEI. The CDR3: CATTLTDSYEQYF. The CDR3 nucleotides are TGTGCCACTACCCTGACTGACTCCTACGAGCAGTACTTC. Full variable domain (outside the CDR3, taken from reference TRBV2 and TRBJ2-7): EPEVTQTPSHQVTQMGQEVILRCVPISNHLYFYWYRQILGQKVEFLVSFYNNEISEKSEIFDDQFSVERPDGSNFTLKIRSTKLEDSAMYFCATTLTDSYEQYFGPGTRLTVT.

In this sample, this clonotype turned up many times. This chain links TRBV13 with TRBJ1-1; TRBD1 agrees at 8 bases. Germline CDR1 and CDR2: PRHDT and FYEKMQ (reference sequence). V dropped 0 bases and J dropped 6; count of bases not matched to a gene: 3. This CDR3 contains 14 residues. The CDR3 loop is CASSLGTGDSEAFF. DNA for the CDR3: TGTGCCAGCAGCTTAGGGACAGGGGATTCTGAAGCTTTCTTT. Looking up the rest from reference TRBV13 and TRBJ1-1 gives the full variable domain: AAGVIQSPRHLIKEKRETATLKCYPIPRHDTVYWYQQGPGQDPQFLISFYEKMQSDKGSIPDRFSAQQFSDYHSELNMSSLELGDSALYFCASSLGTGDSEAFFGQGTRLTVV.

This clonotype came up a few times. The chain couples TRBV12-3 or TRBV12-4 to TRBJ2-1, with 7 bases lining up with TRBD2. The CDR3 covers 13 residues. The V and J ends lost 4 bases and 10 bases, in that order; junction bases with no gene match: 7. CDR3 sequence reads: CASSSSGGGEQFF. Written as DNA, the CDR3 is TGTGCCAGCAGTTCTTCTGGGGGGGGAGAGCAGTTCTTC.

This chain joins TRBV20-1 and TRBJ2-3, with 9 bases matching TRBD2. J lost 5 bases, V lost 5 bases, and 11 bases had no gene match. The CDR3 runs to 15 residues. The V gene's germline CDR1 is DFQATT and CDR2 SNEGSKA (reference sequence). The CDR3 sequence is CSAGPSGATQDTQYF. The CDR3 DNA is TGCAGTGCTGGCCCTAGCGGGGCGACCCAAGATACGCAGTATTTT.

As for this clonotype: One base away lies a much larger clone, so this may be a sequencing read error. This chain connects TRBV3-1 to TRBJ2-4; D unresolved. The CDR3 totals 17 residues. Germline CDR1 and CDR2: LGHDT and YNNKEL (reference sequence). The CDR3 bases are TGTGCCAGCTGCCAAGGAACCCAATTGGGGATCCAAAACATTCAGTACTTC. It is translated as CASCQGTQLGIQNIQYF.

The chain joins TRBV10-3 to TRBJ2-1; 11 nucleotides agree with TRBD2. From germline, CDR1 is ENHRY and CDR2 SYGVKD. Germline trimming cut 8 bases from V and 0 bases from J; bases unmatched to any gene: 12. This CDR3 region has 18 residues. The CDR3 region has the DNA TGTGCCATCTGTTTTAGGCTAGCGGGGGGTCACTCCTACAATGAGCAGTTCTTC. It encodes CAICFRLAGGHSYNEQFF.

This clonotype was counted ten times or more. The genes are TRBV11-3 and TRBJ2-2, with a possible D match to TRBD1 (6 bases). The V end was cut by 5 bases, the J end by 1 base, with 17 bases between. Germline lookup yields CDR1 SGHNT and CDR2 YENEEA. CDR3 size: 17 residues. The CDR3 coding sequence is TGTGCCAGCAGCCCTGACTTTGGACAGTTGAACACCGGGGAGCTGTTTTTT. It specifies CASSPDFGQLNTGELFF.

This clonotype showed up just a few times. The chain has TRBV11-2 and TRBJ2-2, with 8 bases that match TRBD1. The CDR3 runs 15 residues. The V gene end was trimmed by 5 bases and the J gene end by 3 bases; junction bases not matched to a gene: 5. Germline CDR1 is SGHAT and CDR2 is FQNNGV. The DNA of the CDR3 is TGTGCCAGCAGCAACCCGGACAGGGACACCGGGGAGCTGTTTTTT. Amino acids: CASSNPDRDTGELFF.

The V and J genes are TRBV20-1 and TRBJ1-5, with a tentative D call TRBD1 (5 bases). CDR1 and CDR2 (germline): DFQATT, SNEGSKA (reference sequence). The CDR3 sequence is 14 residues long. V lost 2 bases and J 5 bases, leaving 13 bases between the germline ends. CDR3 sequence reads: CSARTGRGDQPQHF. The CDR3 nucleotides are TGCAGTGCTAGAACGGGGAGAGGGGATCAGCCCCAGCATTTT.

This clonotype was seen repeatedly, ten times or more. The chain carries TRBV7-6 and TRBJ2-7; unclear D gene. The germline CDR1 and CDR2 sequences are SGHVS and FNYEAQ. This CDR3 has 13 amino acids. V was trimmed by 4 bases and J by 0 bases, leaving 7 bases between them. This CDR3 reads CASSSDLSYEQYF. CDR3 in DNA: TGTGCCAGCAGCTCTGACCTCTCCTACGAGCAGTACTTC. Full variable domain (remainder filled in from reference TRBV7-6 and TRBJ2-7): GAGVSQSPRYKVTKRGQDVALRCDPISGHVSLYWYRQALGQGPEFLTYFNYEAQQDKSGLPNDRFSAERPEGSISTLTIQRTEQRDSAMYRCASSSDLSYEQYFGPGTRLTVT.

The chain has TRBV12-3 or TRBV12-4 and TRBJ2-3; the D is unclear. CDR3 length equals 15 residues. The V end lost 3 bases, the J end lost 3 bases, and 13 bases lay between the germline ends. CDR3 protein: CASSLPSSPTDTQYF. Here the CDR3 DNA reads TGTGCCAGCAGTTTGCCATCGAGCCCTACAGATACGCAGTATTTT.

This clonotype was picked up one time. CDR3 sequence reads: CASSPLVSGNTDTQYF. CDR3 nucleotide sequence: TGTGCCAGCAGCCCCCTTGTATCGGGGAACACAGATACGCAGTATTTT. This chain uses TRBV5-4 with TRBJ2-3; weak D call: TRBD2 (5 bases). V lost 4 bases and J lost 2, with 17 bases in between. Germline V gene sequence: CDR1 SGHNT, CDR2 YYREEE (reference sequence). The CDR3 consists of 16 residues.

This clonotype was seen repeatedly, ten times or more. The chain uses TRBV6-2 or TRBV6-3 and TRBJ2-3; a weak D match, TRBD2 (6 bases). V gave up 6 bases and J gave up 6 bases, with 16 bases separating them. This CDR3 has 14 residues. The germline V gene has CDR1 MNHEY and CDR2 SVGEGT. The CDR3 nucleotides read TGTGCCAGCAGAAATAGCGGTTACGTGGATACGCAGTATTTT. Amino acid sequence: CASRNSGYVDTQYF.

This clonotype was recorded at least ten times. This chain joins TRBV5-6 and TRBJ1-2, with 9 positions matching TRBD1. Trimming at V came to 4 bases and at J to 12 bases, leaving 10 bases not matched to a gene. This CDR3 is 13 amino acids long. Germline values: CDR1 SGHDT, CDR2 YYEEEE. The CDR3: CASSIGTGYVDTF. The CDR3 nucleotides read TGTGCCAGCAGCATCGGGACAGGGTACGTCGACACCTTC.